The T cell receptor (beta chain) under discussion was sequenced for a study of control samples from healthy donors and cancer patients. Measured with immunoSEQ multiplex PCR; TCRdb has only the in-frame clones, and not every one. The data contain some 120,000 clones, roughly 91% of them singletons. V was shortened by 1 base and J by 7 bases, with 13 bases between the two germline ends. The CDR3 length is 14 residues. Germline loops: CDR1 KGHSH, CDR2 LQKENI. The sequencing input was blood. The V gene is TRBV18, the J gene TRBJ1-2; D is possibly TRBD1 (5 bases). The receptor was isolated from a woman aged 70-85 years in good health. The CDR3 is CASSPLVGEVGYTF. CDR3 coding DNA: TGTGCCAGCTCACCACTGGTGGGGGAAGTTGGCTACACCTTC.